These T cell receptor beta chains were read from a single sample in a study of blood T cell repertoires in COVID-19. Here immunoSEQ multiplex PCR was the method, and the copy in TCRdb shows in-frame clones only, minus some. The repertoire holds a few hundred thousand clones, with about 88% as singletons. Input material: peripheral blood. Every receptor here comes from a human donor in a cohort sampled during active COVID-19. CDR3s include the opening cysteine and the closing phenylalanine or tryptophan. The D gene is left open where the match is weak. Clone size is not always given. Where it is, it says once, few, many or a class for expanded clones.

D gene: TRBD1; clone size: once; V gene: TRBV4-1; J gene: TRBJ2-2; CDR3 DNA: TGCGCCAGCAGCCCACGACAGGGGGGAGGGGAGCTGTTTTTT; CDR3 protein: CASSPRQGGGELFF
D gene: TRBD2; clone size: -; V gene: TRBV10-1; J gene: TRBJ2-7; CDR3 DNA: TGCGCCAGCAGTGAGAGTAGCGGGTACGAGCAGTACTTC; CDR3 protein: CASSESSGYEQYF
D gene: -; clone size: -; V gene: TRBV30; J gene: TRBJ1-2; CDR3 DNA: TGTGCCTGGAGGCCGGGAAACTATGGCTACACCTTC; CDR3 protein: CAWRPGNYGYTF
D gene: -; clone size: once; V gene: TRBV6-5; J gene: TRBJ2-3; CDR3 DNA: TGTGCCAGCATCTTGGGGGCGCCAATAGGTACGCAGTATTTT; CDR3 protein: CASILGAPIGTQYF
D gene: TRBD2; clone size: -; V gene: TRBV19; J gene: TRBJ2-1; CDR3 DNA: TGTGCCAGTAGTACGCCCTCCCCGGGACTAGCGGAGCAGAGCTCCTACAATGAGCAGTTCTTC; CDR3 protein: CASSTPSPGLAEQSSYNEQFF
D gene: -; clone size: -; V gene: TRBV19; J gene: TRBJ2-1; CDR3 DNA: TGTGCCAGTAGTATTTCGGATGAGCAGTTCTTC; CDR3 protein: CASSISDEQFF
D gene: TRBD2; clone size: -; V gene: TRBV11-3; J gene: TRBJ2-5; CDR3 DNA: TGTGCCAGCAGCTTTGGCGGGGGGGACCAAGAGACCCAGTACTTC; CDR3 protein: CASSFGGGDQETQYF
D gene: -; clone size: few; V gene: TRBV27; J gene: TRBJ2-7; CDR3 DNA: TGTGCCAGCAGTGGAGGGGGCGACGGATACGAGCAGTACTTC; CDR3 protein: CASSGGGDGYEQYF
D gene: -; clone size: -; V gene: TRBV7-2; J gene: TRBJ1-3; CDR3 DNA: TGTGCCAGCAGCCTCCGGACAGTAAAGGGACCTGGAAACACCATATATTTT; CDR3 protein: CASSLRTVKGPGNTIYF
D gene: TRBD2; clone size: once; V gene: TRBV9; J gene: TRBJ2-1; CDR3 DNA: TGTGCCAGCAGCGTACGGTTCGGGGGGGCCCCCAATGAGCAGTTCTTC; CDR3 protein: CASSVRFGGAPNEQFF
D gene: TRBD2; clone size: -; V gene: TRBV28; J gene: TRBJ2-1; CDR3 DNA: TGTGCCAGCAGTTTCGCGGGAGGCGGGATGAATGAGCAGTTCTTC; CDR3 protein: CASSFAGGGMNEQFF
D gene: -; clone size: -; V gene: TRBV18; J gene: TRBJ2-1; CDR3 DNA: TGTGCCAGCTCACCTAGCTCCTCCTACAATGAGCAGTTCTTC; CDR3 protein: CASSPSSSYNEQFF
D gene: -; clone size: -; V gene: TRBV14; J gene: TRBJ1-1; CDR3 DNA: TGTGCCAGCAGCCAAGTGACAGCTTGGAACACTGAAGCTTTCTTT; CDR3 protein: CASSQVTAWNTEAFF
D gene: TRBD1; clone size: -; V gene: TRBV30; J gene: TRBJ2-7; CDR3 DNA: TGTGCCTGTCTGGGACAGGGGTACGAGCAGTACTTC; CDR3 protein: CACLGQGYEQYF
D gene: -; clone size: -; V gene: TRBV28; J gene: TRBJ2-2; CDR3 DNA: TGTGCCAGCAAGCCCCCCAACGGGGAGCTGTTTTTT; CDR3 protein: CASKPPNGELFF
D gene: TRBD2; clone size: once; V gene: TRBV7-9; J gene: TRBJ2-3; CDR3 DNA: TGTGCCAGCAGCTCTCAGCGGGGGAGAAGCACAGATACGCAGTATTTT; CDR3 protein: CASSSQRGRSTDTQYF
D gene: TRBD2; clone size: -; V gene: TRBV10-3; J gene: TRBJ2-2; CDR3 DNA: TGTGCCATCAGTGATCCCACTGGTATAGCGGGGCGAGGAGGGGGCACCGGGGAGCTGTTTTTT; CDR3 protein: CAISDPTGIAGRGGGTGELFF
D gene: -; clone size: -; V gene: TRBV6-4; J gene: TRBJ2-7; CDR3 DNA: TGTGCCAGCAGTGACTCATCACCCGGGAGTCCCACCTACGAGCAGTACTTC; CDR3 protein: CASSDSSPGSPTYEQYF
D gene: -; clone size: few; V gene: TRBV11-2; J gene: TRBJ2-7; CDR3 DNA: TGTGCCAGCAGCGTTAACGGTGTGTTCGAGCAGTACTTC; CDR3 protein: CASSVNGVFEQYF
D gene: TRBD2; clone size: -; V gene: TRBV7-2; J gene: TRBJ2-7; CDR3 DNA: TGTGCCAGCAGGAAAACTGGGACTAGCGGGGGGGCCAGGGAGCAGTACTTC; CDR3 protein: CASRKTGTSGGAREQYF
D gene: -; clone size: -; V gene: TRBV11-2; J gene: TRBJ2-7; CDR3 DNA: TGTGCCAGCAGCTTAGATCGGGACACCGAGCAGTACTTC; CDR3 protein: CASSLDRDTEQYF
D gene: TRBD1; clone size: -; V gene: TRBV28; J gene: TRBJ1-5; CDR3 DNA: TGTGCCAGCAGCGTAGACAGGGTCCAGCCCCAGCATTTT; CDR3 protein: CASSVDRVQPQHF
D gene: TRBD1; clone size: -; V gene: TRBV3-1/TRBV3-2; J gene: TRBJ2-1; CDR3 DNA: TGTGCCAGCAGCCAAGGAGACAGGGGGGAAGGGGGGCAGTTCTTC; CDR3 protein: CASSQGDRGEGGQFF
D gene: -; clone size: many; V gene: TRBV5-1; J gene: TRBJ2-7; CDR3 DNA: TGCGCCAGTTCCCCCCAGGGGGGAACCTACGAGCAGTACTTC; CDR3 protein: CASSPQGGTYEQYF
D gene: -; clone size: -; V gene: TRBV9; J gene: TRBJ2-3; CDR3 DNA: TGTGCCAGCAGCGGACTGGGGAGTGGAGATACGCAGTATTTT; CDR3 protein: CASSGLGSGDTQYF